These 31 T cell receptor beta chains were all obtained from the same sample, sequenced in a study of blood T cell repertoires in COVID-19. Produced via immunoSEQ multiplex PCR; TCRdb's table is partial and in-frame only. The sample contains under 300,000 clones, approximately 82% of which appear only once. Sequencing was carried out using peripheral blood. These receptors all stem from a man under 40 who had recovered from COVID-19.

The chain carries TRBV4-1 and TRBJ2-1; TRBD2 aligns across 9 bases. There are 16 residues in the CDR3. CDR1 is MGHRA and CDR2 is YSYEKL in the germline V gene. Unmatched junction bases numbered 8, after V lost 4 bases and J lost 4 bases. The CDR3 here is CASSPGLAGTYNEQFF. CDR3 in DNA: TGCGCCAGCAGCCCCGGTCTAGCGGGGACGTACAATGAGCAGTTCTTC.

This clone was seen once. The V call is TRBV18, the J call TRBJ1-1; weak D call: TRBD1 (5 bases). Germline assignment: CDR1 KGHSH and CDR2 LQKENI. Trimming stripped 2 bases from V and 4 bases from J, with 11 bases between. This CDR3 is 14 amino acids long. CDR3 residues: CASSPGRQGTEAFF. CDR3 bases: TGTGCCAGCTCACCAGGACGGCAGGGCACTGAAGCTTTCTTT.

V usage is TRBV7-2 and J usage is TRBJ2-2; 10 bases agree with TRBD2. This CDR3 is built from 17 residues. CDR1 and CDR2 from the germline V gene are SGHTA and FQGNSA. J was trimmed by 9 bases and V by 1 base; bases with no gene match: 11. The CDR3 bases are TGTGCCAGCAGCTTAGGAAGCGGGGGGGCCGTTGGACGGGAGCTGTTTTTT. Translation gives CASSLGSGGAVGRELFF.

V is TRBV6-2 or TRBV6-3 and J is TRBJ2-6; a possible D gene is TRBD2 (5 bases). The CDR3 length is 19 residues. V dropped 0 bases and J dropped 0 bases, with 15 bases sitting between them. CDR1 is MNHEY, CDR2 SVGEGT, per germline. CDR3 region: CASSYSTGVGLSGANVLTF. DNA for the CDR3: TGTGCCAGCAGTTACTCTACCGGGGTCGGCCTCTCTGGGGCCAACGTCCTGACTTTC.

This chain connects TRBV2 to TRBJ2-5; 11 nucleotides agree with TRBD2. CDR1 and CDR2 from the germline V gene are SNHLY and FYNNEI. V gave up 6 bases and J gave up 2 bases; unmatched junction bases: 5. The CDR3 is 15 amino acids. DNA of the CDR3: TGTGCCAGCAGCCTTCCTAGCGGGGGGCAAGAGACCCAGTACTTC. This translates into CASSLPSGGQETQYF.

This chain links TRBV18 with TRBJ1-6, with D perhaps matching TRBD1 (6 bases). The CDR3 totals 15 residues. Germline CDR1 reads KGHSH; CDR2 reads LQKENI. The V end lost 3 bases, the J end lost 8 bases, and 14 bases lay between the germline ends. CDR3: CASSPRTNRDSPLHF. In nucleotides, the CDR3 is TGTGCCAGCTCACCCAGAACAAACAGGGATTCACCCCTCCACTTT.

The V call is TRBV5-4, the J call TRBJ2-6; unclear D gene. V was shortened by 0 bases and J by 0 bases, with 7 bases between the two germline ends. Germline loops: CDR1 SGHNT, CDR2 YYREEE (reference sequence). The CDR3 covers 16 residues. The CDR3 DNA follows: TGTGCCAGCAGCTTGGCCGCAGGCTCTGGGGCCAACGTCCTGACTTTC. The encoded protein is CASSLAAGSGANVLTF.

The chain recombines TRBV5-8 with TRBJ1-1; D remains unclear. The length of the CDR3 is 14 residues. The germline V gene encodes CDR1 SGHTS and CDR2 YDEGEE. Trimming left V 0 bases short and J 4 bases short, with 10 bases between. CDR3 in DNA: TGTGCCAGCAGCTTGGGGGAGGACTCCACTGAAGCTTTCTTT. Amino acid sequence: CASSLGEDSTEAFF.

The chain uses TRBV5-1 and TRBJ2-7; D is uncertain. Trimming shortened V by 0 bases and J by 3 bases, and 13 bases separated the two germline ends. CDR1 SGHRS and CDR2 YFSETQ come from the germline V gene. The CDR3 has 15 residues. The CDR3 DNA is TGCGCCAGCAGCTTGGTCACCGGGTCTCACTACGAGCAGTACTTC. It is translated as CASSLVTGSHYEQYF. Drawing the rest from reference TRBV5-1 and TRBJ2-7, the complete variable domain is KAGVTQTPRYLIKTRGQQVTLSCSPISGHRSVSWYQQTPGQGLQFLFEYFSETQRNKGNFPGRFSGRQFSNSRSEMNVSTLELGDSALYLCASSLVTGSHYEQYFGPGTRLTVT.

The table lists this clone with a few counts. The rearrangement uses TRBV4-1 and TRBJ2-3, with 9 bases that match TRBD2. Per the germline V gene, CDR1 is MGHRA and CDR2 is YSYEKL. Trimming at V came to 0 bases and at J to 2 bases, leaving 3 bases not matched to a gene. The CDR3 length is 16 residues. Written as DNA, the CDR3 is TGCGCCAGCAGCCAAGATCCGGGACTAGCCACAGATACGCAGTATTTT. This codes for CASSQDPGLATDTQYF.

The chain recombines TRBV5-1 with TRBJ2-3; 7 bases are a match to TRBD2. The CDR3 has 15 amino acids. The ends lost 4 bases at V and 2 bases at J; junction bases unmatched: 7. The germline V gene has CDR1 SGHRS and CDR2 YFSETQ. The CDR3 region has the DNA TGCGCCAGCAGCGACTTGCGGGGGTACACAGATACGCAGTATTTT. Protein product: CASSDLRGYTDTQYF.

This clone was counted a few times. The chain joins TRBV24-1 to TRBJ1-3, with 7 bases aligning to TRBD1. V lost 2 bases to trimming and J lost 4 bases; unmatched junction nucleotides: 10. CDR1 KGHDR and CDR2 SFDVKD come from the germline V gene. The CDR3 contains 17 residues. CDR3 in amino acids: CATSDSTSGTAGNTIYF. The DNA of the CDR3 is TGTGCCACCAGTGATTCGACTTCGGGGACAGCGGGAAACACCATATATTTT.

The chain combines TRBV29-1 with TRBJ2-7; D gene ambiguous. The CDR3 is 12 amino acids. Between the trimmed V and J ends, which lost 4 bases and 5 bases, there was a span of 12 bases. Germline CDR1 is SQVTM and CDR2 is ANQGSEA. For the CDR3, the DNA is TGCAGCGTTGCAGAGGCAGTCCACGAGCAGTACTTC. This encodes CSVAEAVHEQYF.

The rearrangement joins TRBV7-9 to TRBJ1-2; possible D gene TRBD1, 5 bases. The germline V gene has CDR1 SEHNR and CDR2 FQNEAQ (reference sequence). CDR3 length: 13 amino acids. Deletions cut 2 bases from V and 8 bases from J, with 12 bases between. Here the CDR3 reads CASSLLGGGGYTF. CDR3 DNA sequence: TGTGCCAGCAGCTTATTAGGCGGGGGAGGCTACACCTTC.

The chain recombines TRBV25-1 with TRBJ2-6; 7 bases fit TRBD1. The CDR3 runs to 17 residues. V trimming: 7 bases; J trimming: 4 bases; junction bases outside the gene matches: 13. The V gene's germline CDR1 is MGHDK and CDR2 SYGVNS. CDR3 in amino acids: CASKPSITGAGANVLTF. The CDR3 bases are TGTGCCAGCAAACCAAGCATCACAGGGGCGGGGGCCAACGTCCTGACTTTC. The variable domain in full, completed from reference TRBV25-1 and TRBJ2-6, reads EADIYQTPRYLVIGTGKKITLECSQTMGHDKMYWYQQDPGMELHLIHYSYGVNSTEKGDLSSESTVSRIRTEHFPLTLESARPSHTSQYLCASKPSITGAGANVLTFGAGSRLTVL.

The CDR3 here is CSARWTGDGYTF. The CDR3 DNA reads TGCAGCGCCCGCTGGACAGGGGACGGCTACACCTTC. This chain connects TRBV29-1 to TRBJ1-2, with TRBD1 matching 9 bases. V shed 7 bases, J shed 8 bases, and the junction held 8 bases outside the gene matches. The CDR3 has 12 residues. Germline values: CDR1 SQVTM, CDR2 ANQGSEA.

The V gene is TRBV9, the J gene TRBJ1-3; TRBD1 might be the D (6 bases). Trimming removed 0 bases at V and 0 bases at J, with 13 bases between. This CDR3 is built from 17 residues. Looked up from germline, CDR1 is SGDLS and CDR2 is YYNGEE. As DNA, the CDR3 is TGTGCCAGCAGCGTAGCTCCGGACAGATTCTCTGGAAACACCATATATTTT. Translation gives CASSVAPDRFSGNTIYF.

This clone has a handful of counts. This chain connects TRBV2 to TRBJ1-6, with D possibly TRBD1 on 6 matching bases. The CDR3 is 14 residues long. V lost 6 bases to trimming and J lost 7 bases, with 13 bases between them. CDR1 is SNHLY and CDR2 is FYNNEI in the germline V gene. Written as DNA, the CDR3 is TGTGCCAGCAGGGCCGGGACAAGCAATTCACCCCTCCACTTT. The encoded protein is CASRAGTSNSPLHF. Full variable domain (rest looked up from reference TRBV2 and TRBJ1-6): EPEVTQTPSHQVTQMGQEVILRCVPISNHLYFYWYRQILGQKVEFLVSFYNNEISEKSEIFDDQFSVERPDGSNFTLKIRSTKLEDSAMYFCASRAGTSNSPLHFGNGTRLTVT.

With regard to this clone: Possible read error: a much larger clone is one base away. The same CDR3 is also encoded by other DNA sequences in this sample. In DNA, the CDR3 is TGTGCCAGTAGTGATTTGGCGGGGGGATTCGATGAGCAGTTCTTC. The encoded protein is CASSDLAGGFDEQFF. The chain recombines TRBV6-1 with TRBJ2-1; the match to TRBD2 covers 8 bases. This CDR3 comprises 15 residues. Germline V gene data show CDR1 as MNHNS and CDR2 as SASEGT.

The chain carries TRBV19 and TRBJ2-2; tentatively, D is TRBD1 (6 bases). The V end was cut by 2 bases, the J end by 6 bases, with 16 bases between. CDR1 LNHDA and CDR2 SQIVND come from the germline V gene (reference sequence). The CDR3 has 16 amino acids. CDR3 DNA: TGTGCCAGTAGTATACGGTTTGGAAAGGGGGCCGGGGAGCTGTTTTTT. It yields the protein CASSIRFGKGAGELFF.

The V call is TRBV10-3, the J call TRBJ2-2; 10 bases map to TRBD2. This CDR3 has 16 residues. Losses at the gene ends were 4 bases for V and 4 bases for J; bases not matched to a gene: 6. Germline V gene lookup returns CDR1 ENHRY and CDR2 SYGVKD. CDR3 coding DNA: TGTGCCATCAGTGGGACTAGCGGAGCCATCACCGGGGAGCTGTTTTTT. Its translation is CAISGTSGAITGELFF.

Here the CDR3 reads CASSTGEGTTNEKLFF. The CDR3 region has the DNA TGTGCCAGCAGTACCGGGGAAGGCACAACTAATGAAAAACTGTTTTTT. The gene calls are TRBV9 and TRBJ1-4, with D unresolved. Germline CDR1 and CDR2: SGDLS and YYNGEE. The V end was cut by 5 bases, the J end by 0 bases, with 14 bases between. The length of the CDR3 is 16 residues.

CDR3: CASSEIGGLTDTQYF. The CDR3 DNA reads TGTGCCAGCAGTGAAATTGGTGGGCTGACAGATACGCAGTATTTT. The chain combines TRBV2 with TRBJ2-3, with D hard to call. V was pared by 2 bases and J by 3 bases, with 12 bases between. This CDR3 comprises 15 residues. The V gene's germline CDR1 is SNHLY and CDR2 FYNNEI.

CDR3 loop: CASSATRDLYYGYTF. The CDR3 coding sequence is TGTGCCAGCAGTGCGACCAGGGATCTATACTATGGCTACACCTTC. J is TRBJ1-2 and V is TRBV28; tentative D call: TRBD1 (5 bases). Germline values: CDR1 MDHEN, CDR2 SYDVKM. The CDR3 spans 15 residues. V lost 5 bases to trimming and J lost 3 bases, with 16 bases between them.

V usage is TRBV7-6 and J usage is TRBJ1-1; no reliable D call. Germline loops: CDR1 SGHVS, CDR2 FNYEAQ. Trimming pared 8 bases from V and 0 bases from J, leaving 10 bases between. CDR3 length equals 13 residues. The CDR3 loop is CASVAGMNTEAFF. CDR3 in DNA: TGTGCCAGCGTCGCGGGCATGAACACTGAAGCTTTCTTT.

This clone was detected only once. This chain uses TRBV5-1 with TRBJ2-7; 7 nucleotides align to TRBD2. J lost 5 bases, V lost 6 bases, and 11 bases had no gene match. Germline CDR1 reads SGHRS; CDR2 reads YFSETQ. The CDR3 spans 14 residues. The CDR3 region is CASTYGRAGDEQYF. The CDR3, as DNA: TGCGCCAGCACTTATGGCAGGGCGGGGGACGAGCAGTACTTC.

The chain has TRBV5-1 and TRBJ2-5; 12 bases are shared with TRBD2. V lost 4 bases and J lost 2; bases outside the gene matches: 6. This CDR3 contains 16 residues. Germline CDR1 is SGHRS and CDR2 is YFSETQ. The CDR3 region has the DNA TGCGCCAGCAGCGTACGGACTAGCGGGGAACAAGAGACCCAGTACTTC. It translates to CASSVRTSGEQETQYF.

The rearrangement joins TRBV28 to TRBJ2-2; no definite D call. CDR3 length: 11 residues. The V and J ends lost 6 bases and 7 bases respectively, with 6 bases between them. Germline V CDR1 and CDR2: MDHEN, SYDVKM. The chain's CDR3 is CASRGYGELFF. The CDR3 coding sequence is TGTGCCAGCAGGGGCTACGGGGAGCTGTTTTTT.

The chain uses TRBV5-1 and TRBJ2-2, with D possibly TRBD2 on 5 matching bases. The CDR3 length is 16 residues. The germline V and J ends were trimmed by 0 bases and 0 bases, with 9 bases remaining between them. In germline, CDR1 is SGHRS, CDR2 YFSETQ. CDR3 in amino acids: CASSLGARANTGELFF. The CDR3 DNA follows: TGCGCCAGCAGCTTGGGCGCGAGGGCGAACACCGGGGAGCTGTTTTTT.

The CDR3 spells CASSQVTSGGATDTQYF. CDR3 bases: TGCGCCAGCAGTCAAGTGACTAGCGGGGGAGCCACAGATACGCAGTATTTT. V and J are TRBV23-1 and TRBJ2-3; 12 nucleotides align to TRBD2. TRBV23-1 is sorted into the ORF group, with uncertain function. The CDR3 sequence is 17 residues long. J gave up 2 bases and V 2 bases, and 5 bases lay outside the gene matches.

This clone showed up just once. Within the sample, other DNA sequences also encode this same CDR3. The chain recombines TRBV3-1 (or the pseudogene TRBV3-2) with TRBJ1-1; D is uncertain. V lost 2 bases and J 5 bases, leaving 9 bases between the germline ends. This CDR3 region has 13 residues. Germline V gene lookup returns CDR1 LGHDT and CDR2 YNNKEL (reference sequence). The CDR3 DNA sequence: TGTGCCAGCAGCCAACGGGGAGGTACTGAAGCTTTCTTT. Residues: CASSQRGGTEAFF.